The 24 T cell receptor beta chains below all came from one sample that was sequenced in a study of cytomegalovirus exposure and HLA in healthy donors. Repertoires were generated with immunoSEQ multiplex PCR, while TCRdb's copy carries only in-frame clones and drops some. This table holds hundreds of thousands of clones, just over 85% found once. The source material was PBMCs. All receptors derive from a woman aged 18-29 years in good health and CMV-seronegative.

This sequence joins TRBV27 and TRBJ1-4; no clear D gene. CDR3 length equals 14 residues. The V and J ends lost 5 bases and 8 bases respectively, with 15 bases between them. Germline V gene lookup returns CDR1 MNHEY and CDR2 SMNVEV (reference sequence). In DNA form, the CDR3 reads TGTGCCAGCAGTGTTGGGAGCCCGGCGGAAAAACTGTTTTTT. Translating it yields CASSVGSPAEKLFF.

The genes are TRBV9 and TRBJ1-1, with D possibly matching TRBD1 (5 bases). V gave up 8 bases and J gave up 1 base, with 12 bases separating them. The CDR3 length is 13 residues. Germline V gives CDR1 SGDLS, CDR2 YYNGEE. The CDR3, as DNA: TGTGCCAGTGGGGCCAACACGAACACTGAAGCTTTCTTT. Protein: CASGANTNTEAFF.

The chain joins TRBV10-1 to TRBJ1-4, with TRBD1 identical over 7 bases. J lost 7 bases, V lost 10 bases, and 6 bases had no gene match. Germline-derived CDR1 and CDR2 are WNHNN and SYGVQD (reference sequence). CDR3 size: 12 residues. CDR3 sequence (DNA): TGCGCCAACCACCGGGACAGTGAAAAACTGTTTTTT. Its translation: CANHRDSEKLFF.

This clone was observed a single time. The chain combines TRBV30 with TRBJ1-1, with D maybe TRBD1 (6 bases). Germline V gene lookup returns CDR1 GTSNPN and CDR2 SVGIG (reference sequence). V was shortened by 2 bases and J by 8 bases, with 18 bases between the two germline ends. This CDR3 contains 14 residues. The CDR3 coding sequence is TGTGCCTGGAGTACAGGTCAGGGGATCCCGGAAGCTTTCTTT. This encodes CAWSTGQGIPEAFF.

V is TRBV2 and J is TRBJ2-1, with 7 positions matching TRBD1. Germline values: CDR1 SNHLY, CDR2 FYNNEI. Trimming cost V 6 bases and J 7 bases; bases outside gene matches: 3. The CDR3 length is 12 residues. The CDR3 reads CASRDRVNEQFF. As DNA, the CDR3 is TGTGCCAGCAGAGACAGGGTGAATGAGCAGTTCTTC.

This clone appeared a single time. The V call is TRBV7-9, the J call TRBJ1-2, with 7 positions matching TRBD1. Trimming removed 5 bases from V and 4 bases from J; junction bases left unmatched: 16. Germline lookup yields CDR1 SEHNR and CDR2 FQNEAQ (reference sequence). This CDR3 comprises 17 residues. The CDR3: CASSEKFRDREFYGYTF. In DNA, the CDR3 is TGTGCCAGCAGCGAAAAATTCCGGGACAGAGAATTCTATGGCTACACCTTC. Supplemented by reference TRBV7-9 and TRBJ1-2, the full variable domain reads DTGVSQNPRHKITKRGQNVTFRCDPISEHNRLYWYRQTLGQGPEFLTYFQNEAQLEKSRLLSDRFSAERPKGSFSTLEIQRTEQGDSAMYLCASSEKFRDREFYGYTFGSGTRLTVV.

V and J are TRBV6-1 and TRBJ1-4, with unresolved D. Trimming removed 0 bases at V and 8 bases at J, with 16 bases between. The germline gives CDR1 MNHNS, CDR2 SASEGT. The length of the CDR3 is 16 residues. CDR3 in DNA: TGTGCCAGCAGTGAAGCGCTGGGCCAGTCAAGGGAAAAACTGTTTTTT. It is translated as CASSEALGQSREKLFF.

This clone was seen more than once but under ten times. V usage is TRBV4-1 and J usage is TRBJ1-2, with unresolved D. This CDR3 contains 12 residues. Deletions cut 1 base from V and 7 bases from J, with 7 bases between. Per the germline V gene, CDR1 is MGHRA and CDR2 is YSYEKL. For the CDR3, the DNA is TGCGCCAGCAGCCAAGGAGAACGTGGCTACACCTTC. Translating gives CASSQGERGYTF.

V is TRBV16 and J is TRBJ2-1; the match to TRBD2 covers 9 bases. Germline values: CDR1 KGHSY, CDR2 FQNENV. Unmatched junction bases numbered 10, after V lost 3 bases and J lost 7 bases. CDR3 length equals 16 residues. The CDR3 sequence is CASSQLTSGLGNEQFF. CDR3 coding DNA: TGTGCCAGCAGCCAGCTGACTAGCGGACTCGGGAATGAGCAGTTCTTC.

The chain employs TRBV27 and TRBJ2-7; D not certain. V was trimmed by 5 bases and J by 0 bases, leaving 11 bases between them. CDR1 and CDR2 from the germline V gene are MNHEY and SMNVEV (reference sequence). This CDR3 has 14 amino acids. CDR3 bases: TGTGCCAGCAGTCTGACTTCTACCTCCTACGAGCAGTACTTC. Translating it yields CASSLTSTSYEQYF.

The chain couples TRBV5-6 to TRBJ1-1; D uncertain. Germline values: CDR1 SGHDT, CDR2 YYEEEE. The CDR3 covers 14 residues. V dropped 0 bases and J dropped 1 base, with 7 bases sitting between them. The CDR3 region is CASSLAQKNTEAFF. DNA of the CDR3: TGTGCCAGCAGCTTGGCCCAAAAGAACACTGAAGCTTTCTTT.

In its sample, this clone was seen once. The CDR3 loop reads CASSHPPGNTEAFF. The CDR3 DNA is TGTGCCAGCAGCCATCCCCCAGGGAACACTGAAGCTTTCTTT. V and J are TRBV14 and TRBJ1-1; no clear D. Germline V gene sequence: CDR1 SGHDN, CDR2 FVKESK. V lost 3 bases to trimming and J lost 1 base, with 9 bases between them. This CDR3 has 14 amino acids.

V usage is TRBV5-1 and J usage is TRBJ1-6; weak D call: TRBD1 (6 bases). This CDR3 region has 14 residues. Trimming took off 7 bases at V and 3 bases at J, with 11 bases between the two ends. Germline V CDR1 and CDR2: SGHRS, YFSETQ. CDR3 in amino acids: CASSPGDYNSPLHF. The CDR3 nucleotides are TGCGCCAGCTCCCCAGGGGACTATAATTCACCCCTCCACTTT.

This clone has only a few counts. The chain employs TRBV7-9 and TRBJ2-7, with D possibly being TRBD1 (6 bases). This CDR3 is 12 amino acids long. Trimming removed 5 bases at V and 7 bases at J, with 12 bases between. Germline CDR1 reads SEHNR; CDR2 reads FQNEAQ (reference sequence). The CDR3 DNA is TGTGCCAGCAGCCCCGCCGGGACAGAGCAGTACTTC. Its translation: CASSPAGTEQYF.

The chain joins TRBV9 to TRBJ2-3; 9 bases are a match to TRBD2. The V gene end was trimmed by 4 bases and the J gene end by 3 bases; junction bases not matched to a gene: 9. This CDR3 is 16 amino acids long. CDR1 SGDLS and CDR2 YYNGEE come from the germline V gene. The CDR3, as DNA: TGTGCCAGCAGCCTTCGACTAGCGGCGGGGACAGATACGCAGTATTTT. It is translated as CASSLRLAAGTDTQYF.

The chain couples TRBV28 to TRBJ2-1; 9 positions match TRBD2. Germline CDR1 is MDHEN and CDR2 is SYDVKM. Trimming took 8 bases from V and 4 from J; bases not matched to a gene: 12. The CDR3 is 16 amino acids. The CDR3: CASCRGGSGRYNEQFF. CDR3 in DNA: TGTGCCAGCTGCCGGGGAGGGAGCGGGAGGTACAATGAGCAGTTCTTC.

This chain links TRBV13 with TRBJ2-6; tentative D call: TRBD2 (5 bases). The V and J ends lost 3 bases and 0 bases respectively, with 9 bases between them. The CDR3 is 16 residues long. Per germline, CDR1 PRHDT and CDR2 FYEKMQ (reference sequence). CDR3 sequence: CASSFVRDSGANVLTF. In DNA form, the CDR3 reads TGTGCCAGCAGCTTCGTCCGGGACTCTGGGGCCAACGTCCTGACTTTC.

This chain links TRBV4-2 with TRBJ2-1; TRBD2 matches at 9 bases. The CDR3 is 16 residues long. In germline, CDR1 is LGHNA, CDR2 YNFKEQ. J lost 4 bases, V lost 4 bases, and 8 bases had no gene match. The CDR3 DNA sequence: TGTGCCAGCAGCCGAGTCGCGGGGGGGCGATACAATGAGCAGTTCTTC. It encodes CASSRVAGGRYNEQFF.

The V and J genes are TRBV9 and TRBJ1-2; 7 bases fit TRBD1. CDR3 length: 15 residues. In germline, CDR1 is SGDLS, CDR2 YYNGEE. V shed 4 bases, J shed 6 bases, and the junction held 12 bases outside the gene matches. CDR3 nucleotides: TGTGCCAGCAGCAACTTACCGACCGGGACAGATGGCTACACCTTC. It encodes CASSNLPTGTDGYTF.

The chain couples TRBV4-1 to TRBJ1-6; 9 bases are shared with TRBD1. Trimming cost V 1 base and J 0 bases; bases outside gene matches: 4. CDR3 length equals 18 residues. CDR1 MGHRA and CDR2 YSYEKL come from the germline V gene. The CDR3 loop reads CASSQAGTGTSYNSPLHF. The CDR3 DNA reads TGCGCCAGCAGCCAAGCCGGGACAGGGACCTCCTATAATTCACCCCTCCACTTT.

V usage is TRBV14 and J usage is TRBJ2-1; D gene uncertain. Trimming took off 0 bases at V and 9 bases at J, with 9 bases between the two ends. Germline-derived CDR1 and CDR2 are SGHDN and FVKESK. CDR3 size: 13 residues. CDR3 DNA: TGTGCCAGCAGCCAAGATCTTCGGAGTGAGCAGTTCTTC. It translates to CASSQDLRSEQFF.

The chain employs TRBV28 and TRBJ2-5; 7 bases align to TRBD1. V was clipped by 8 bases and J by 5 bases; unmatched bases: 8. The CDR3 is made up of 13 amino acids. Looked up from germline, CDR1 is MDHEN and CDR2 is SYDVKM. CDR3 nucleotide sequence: TGTGCCAGCGGGACGACAGGGTATGAGACCCAGTACTTC. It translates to CASGTTGYETQYF. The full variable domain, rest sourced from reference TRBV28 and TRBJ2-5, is DVKVTQSSRYLVKRTGEKVFLECVQDMDHENMFWYRQDPGLGLRLIYFSYDVKMKEKGDIPEGYSVSREKKERFSLILESASTNQTSMYLCASGTTGYETQYFGPGTRLLVL.

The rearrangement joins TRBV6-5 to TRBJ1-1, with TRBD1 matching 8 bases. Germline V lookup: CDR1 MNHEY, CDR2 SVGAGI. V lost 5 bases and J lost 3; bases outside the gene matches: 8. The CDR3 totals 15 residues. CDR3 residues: CASSNRTGTDTEAFF. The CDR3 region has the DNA TGTGCCAGCAGTAACAGGACAGGGACGGACACTGAAGCTTTCTTT.

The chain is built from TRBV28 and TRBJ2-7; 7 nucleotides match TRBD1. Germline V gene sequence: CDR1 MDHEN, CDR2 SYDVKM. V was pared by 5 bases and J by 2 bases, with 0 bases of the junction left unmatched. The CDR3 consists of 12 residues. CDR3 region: CASSQGAYEQYF. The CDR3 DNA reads TGTGCCAGCAGTCAGGGGGCCTACGAGCAGTACTTC.